This T cell receptor beta chain was captured in a study of identical twins. Note on this clonotype: The antigen is not known.

Notes on the study in general: There were fewer insertions in abundant cord blood beta clonotypes, but memory repertoires showed no such pattern. The analysis was cross-sectional rather than longitudinal within donors. Low generation probability was overrepresented in out-of-frame alpha sequences shared by twins.

V was pared by 8 bases and J by 3 bases, with 15 bases between. Germline V gives CDR1 SQVTM, CDR2 ANQGSEA. The CDR3 runs to 13 residues. TCRdb itself ran the 5' RACE reads through MiXCR, one entry per CDR3 protein. Of about 480,000 distinct CDR3 sequences listed, 13% to 15% are singletons. This sample also belongs to another study, concerning yellow fever vaccine responses in identical twins.

The TCR comes from a woman between 18 and 29 years old in good health. This chain uses TRBV29-1 with TRBJ2-3, with D possibly TRBD2 on 6 matching bases. Sample: CD4+ T cells sorted from blood. Here the CDR3 DNA reads TGCAGCATCCGGGGGAGAGTAACAGATACGCAGTATTTT. Its translation: CSIRGRVTDTQYF.